This T cell receptor (beta chain) came from a study of cytomegalovirus exposure and HLA in healthy donors. To note about this clone: Its antigen remains unidentified.

Per germline, CDR1 SGHNT and CDR2 YYREEE (reference sequence). The J segment lost 6 bases and the V segment lost 4 bases, leaving 5 bases of the junction unmatched. The length of the CDR3 is 15 residues. Study-level points and caveats: Reportedly, a later analysis found an Asian-associated ancestry cluster had fewer N-insertions than the roughly 700-donor mean.

Vbeta (60) and Jbeta (13) primers were used in the PCR. Per the study methods: In a later analysis, approximately 80 million unique TCR beta chains included roughly 11 million shared by two or more donors. This table comes from immunoSEQ multiplex PCR, and its TCRdb copy is limited to in-frame clones, with some not included. That table supplies the V and J calls and clone size; D and trimming were determined from the DNA. Altogether tens of thousands of clones are present, about 68% being singletons, with the ten largest covering around 7.4%. The chain has TRBV5-4 and TRBJ2-7, with TRBD2 matching 15 bases. The TCR sequence derives from a woman under 40 in good health and CMV-seropositive. Sample: PBMCs. The CDR3 region has the DNA TGTGCCAGCAGCCCTCCGGGACTAGCGGGAGGCGAGCAGTACTTC. Its protein product is CASSPPGLAGGEQYF. The full variable domain, rest sourced from reference TRBV5-4 and TRBJ2-7, is ETGVTQSPTHLIKTRGQQVTLRCSSQSGHNTVSWYQQALGQGPQFIFQYYREEENGRGNFPPRFSGLQFPNYSSELNVNALELDDSALYLCASSPPGLAGGEQYFGPGTRLTVT.